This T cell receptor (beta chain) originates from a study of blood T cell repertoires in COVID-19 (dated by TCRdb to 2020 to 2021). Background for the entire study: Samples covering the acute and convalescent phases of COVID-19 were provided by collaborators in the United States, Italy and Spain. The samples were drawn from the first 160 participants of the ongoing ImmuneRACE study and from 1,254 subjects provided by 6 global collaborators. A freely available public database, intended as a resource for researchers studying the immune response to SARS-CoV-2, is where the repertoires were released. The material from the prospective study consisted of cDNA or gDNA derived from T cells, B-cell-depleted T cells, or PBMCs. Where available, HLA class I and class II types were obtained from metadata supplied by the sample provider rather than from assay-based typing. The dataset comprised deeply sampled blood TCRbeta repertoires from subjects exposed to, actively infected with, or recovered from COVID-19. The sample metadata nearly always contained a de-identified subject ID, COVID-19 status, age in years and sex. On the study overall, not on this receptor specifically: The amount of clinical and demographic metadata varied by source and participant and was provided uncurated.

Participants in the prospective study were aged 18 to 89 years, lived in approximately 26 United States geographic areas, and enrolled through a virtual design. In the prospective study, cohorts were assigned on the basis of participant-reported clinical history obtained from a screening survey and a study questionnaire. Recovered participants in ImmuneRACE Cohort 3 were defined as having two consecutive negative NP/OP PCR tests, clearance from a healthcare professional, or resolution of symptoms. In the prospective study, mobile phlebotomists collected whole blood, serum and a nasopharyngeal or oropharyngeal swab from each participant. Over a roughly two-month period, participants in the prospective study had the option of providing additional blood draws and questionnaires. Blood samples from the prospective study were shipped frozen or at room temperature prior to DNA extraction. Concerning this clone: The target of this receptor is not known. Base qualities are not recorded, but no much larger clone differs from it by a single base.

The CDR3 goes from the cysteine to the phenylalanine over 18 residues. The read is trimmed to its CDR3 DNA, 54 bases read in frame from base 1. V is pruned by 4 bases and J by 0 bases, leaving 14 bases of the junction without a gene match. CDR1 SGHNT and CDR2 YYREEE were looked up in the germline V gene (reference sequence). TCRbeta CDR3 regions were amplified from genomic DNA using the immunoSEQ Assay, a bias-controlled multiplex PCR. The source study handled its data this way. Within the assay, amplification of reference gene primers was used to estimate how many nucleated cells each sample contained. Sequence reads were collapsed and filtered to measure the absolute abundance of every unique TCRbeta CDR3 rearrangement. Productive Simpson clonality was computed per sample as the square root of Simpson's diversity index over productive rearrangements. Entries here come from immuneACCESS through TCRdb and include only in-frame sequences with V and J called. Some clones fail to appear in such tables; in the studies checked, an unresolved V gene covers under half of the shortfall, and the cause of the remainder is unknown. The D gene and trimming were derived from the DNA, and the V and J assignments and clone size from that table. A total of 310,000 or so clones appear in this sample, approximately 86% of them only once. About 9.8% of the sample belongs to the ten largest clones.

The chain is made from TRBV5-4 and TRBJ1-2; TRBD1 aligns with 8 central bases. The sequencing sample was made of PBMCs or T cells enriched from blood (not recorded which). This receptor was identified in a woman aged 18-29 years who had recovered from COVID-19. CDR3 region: CASSLPWGQADANYGYTF. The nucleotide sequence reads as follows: TGTGCCAGCAGCCTCCCCTGGGGACAGGCAGACGCTAACTATGGCTACACCTTC.